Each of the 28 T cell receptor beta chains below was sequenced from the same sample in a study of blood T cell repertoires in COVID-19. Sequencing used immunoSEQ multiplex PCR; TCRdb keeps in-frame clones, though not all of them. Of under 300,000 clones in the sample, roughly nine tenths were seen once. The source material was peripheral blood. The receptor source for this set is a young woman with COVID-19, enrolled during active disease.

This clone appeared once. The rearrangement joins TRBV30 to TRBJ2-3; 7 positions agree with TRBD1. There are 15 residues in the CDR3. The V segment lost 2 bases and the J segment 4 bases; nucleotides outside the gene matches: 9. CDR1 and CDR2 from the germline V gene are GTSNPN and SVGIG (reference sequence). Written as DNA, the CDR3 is TGTGCCTGGAGTCACACAGGGGCTTTATCAGATACGCAGTATTTT. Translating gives CAWSHTGALSDTQYF. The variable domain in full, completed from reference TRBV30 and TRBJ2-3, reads SQTIHQWPATLVQPVGSPLSLECTVEGTSNPNLYWYRQAAGRGLQLLFYSVGIGQISSEVPQNLSASRPQDRQFILSSKKLLLSDSGFYLCAWSHTGALSDTQYFGPGTRLTVL.

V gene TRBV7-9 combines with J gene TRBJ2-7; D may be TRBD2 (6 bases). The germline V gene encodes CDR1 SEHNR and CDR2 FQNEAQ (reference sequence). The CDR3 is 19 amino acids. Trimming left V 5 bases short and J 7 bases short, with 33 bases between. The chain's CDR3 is CASSPPMTSSGPVAGEQYF. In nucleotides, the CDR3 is TGTGCCAGCAGCCCCCCCATGACTAGTAGTGGGCCGGTGGCAGGGGAGCAGTACTTC.

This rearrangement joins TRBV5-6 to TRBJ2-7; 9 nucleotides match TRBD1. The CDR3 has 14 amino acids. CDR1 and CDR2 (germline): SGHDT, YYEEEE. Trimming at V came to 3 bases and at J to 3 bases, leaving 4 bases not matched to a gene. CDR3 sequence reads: CASSYPGQGYEQYF. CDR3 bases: TGTGCCAGCAGCTACCCGGGACAGGGCTACGAGCAGTACTTC.

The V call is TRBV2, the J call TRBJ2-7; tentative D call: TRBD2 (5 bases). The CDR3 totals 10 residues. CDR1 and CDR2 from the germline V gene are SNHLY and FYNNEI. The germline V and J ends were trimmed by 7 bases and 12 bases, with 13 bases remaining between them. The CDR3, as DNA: TGTGCCAGCACCCTAGCCGGAACGTACTTC. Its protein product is CASTLAGTYF.

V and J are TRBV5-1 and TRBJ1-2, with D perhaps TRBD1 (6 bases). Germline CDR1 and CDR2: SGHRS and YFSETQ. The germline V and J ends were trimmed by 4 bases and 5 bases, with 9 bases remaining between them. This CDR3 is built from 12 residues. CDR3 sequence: CASSGQGYGYTF. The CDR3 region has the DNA TGCGCCAGCAGCGGCCAGGGGTATGGCTACACCTTC.

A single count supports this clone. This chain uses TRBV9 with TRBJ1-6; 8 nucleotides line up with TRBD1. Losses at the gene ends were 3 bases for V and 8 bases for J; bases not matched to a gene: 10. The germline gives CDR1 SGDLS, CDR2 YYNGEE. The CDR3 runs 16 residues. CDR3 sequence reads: CASSDTGGPVDSPLHF. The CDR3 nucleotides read TGTGCCAGCAGCGACACAGGGGGTCCGGTTGATTCACCCCTCCACTTT.

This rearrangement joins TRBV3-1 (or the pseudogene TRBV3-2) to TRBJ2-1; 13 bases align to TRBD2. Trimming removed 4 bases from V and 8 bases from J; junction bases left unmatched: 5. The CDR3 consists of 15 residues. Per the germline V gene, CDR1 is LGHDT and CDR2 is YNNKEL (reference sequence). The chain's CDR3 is CASSRLAGGFDEQFF. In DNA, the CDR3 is TGTGCCAGCAGCCGACTAGCGGGGGGTTTTGATGAGCAGTTCTTC.

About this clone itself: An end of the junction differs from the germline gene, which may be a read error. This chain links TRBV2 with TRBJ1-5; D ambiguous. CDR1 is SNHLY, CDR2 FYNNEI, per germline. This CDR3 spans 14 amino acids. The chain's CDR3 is CASSGARRAQAQHF. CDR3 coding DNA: TGTGCCAGCAGTGGGGCCCGGCGGGCTCAGGCCCAGCATTTT.

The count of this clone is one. CDR3 amino acids: CASSRQTYGYTF. The CDR3, as DNA: TGTGCCAGTAGCCGCCAGACTTATGGCTACACCTTC. The chain uses TRBV19 and TRBJ1-2; the D is unclear. V gave up 6 bases and J gave up 5 bases, with 10 bases separating them. CDR3 size: 12 residues. Germline assignment: CDR1 LNHDA and CDR2 SQIVND (reference sequence).

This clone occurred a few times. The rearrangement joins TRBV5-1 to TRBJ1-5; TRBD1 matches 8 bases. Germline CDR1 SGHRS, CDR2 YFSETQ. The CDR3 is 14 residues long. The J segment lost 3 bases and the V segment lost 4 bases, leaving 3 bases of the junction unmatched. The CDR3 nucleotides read TGCGCCAGCAGCCCGACAGGGGTCAATCAGCCCCAGCATTTT. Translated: CASSPTGVNQPQHF.

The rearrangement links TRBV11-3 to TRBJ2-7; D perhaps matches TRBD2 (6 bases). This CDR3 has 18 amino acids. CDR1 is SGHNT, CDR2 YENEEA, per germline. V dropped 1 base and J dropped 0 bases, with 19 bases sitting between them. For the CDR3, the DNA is TGTGCCAGCAGCTTAGTGATGTGGGGAGGATTACCCTCCTACGAGCAGTACTTC. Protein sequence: CASSLVMWGGLPSYEQYF. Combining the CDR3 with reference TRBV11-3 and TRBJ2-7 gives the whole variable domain EAGVVQSPRYKIIEKKQPVAFWCNPISGHNTLYWYLQNLGQGPELLIRYENEEAVDDSQLPKDRFSAERLKGVDSTLKIQPAELGDSAVYLCASSLVMWGGLPSYEQYFGPGTRLTVT.

The CDR3 DNA follows: TGTGCCAGCAGCTTACGGGTCGGGAGGACAGATACGCAGTATTTT. Protein product: CASSLRVGRTDTQYF. The gene calls are TRBV7-9 and TRBJ2-3, with 7 nucleotides matching TRBD2. The CDR3 loop spans 15 amino acids. J was trimmed by 3 bases and V by 2 bases; bases with no gene match: 5. Per the germline V gene, CDR1 is SEHNR and CDR2 is FQNEAQ (reference sequence).

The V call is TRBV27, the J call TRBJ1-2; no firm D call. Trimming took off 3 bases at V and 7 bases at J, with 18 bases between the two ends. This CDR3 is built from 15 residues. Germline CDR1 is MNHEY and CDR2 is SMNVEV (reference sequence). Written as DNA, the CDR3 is TGTGCCAGCAGTTTGTGGGCGGGCTCGAGCGGTGGCTACACCTTC. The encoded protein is CASSLWAGSSGGYTF.

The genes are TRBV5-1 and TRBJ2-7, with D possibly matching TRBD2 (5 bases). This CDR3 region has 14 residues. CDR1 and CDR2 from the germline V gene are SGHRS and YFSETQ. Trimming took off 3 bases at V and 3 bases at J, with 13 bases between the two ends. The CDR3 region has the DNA TGCGCCAGCAGCTACTGGACGGAGGACTACGAGCAGTACTTC. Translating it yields CASSYWTEDYEQYF.

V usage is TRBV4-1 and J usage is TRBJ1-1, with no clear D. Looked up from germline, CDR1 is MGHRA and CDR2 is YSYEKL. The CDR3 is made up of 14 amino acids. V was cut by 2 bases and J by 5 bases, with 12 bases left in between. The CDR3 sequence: CASSQREGRTEAFF. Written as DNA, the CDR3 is TGCGCCAGCAGCCAAAGAGAAGGGAGGACTGAAGCTTTCTTT.

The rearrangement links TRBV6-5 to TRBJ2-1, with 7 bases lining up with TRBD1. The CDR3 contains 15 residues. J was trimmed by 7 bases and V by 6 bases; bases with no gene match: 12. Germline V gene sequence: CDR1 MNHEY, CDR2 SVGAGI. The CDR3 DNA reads TGTGCCAGCAGCATGGACAGGCACCTAGGGAATGAGCAGTTCTTC. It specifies CASSMDRHLGNEQFF.

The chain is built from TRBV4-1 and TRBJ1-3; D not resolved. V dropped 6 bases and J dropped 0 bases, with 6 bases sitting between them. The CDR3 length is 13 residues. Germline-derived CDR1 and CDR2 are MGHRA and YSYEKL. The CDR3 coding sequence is TGCGCCAGCAGATCTGTCTCTGGAAACACCATATATTTT. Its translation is CASRSVSGNTIYF.

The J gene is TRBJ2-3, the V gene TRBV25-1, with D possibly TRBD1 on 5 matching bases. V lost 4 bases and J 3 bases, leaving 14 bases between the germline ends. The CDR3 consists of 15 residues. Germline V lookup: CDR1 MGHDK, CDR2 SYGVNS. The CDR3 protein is CASSGGQRGTDTQYF. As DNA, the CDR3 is TGTGCCAGCAGTGGAGGACAACGAGGTACAGATACGCAGTATTTT.

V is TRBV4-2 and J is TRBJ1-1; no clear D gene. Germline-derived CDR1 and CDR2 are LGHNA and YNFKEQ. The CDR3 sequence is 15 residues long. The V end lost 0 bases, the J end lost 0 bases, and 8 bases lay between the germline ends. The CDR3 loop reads CASSQDQYMNTEAFF. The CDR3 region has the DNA TGTGCCAGCAGCCAAGACCAGTACATGAACACTGAAGCTTTCTTT.

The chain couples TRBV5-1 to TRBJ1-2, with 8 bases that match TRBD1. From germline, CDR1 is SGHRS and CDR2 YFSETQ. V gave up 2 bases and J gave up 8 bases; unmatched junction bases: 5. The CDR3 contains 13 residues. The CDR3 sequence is CASSFRTGHGYTF. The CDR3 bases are TGCGCCAGCAGCTTCAGGACAGGGCACGGCTACACCTTC.

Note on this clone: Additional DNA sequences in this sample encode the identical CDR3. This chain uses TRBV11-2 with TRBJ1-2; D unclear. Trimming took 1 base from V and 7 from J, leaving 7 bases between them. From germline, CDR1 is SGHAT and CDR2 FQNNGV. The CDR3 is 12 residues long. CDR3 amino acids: CASSLGPGGYTF. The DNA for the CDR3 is TGTGCCAGCAGCTTAGGACCGGGTGGCTACACCTTC. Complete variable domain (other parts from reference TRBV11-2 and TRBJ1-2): EAGVAQSPRYKIIEKRQSVAFWCNPISGHATLYWYQQILGQGPKLLIQFQNNGVVDDSQLPKDRFSAERLKGVDSTLKIQPAKLEDSAVYLCASSLGPGGYTFGSGTRLTVV.

For the CDR3, the DNA is TGTGCCAGCAGCTTCGGCAGGGGTGCCTACGAGCAGTACTTC. It specifies CASSFGRGAYEQYF. The rearrangement uses TRBV5-5 and TRBJ2-7, with D tentatively TRBD1 (6 bases). Trimming pared 2 bases from V and 2 bases from J, leaving 11 bases between. Germline CDR1 SGHKS, CDR2 YYEKEE (reference sequence). The CDR3 extends over 14 amino acids.

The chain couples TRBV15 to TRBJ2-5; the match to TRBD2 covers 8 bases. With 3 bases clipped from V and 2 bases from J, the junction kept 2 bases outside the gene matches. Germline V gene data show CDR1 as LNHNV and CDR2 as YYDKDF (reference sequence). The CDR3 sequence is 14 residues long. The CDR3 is CATSSGGDQETQYF. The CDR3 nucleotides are TGTGCCACCAGCAGCGGGGGGGATCAAGAGACCCAGTACTTC.

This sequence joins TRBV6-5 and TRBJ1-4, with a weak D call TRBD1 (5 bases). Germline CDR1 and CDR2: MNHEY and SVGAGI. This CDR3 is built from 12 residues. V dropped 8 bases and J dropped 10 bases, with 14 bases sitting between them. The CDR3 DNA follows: TGTGCCAGCCGAGAACCGGGGGGAAAACTGTTTTTT. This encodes CASREPGGKLFF.

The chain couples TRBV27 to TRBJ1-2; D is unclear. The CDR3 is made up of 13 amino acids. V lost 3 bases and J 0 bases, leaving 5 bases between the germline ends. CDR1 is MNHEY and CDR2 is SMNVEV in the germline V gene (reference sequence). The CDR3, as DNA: TGTGCCAGCAGTTTCGCGACTAACTATGGCTACACCTTC. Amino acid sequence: CASSFATNYGYTF.

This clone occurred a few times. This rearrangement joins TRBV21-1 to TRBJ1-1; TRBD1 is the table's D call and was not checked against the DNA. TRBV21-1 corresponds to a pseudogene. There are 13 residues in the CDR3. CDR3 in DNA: TGTGCCAGCAGCAAAGACAGGAACACTGAAGCTTTCTTT. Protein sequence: CASSKDRNTEAFF.

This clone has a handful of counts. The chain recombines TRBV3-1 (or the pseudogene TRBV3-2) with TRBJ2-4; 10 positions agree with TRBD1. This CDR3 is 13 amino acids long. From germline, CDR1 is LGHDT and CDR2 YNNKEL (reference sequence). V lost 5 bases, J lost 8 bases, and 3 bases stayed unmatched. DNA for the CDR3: TGTGCCAGCAGCAGGGACAGGGGTCACATTCAGTACTTC. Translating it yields CASSRDRGHIQYF.

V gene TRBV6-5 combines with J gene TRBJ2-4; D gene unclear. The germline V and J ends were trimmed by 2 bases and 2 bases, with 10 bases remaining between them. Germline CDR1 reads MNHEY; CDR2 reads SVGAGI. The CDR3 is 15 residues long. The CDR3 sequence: CASSYGSGSKNIQYF. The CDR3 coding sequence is TGTGCCAGCAGTTACGGTTCCGGGTCCAAAAACATTCAGTACTTC.